The sequence of this T cell receptor (beta chain) was determined in a study of response to subunit inactivated influenza vaccine. Study-level results: Authors suggested each seasonal flu vaccination may recruit only limited numbers of new T cells.

Via MiXCR, TCRdb re-called the RT-PCR reads, giving one row per CDR3 protein. The sample shows hundreds of thousands of distinct CDR3 sequences, about 15% of them seen only once. This clonotype was seen many times. No antigen is known for it. This receptor was identified in a man in his forties or fifties who received an inactivated influenza vaccine. Sequenced material: PBMCs from blood, taken roughly 2 weeks before vaccination.

Here the CDR3 reads CASSLRQGTTGELFF. In nucleotides, the CDR3 is TGTGCCAGCAGCTTAAGGCAGGGGACCACCGGGGAGCTGTTTTTT. The rearrangement joins TRBV11-2 to TRBJ2-2, with D perhaps TRBD1 (6 bases). The V end was cut by 2 bases, the J end by 4 bases, with 11 bases between. The CDR3 consists of 15 residues. Germline loops: CDR1 SGHAT, CDR2 FQNNGV.